The following is a TCR beta chain sequence with its context. The CDR3 covers 13 residues. V was shortened by 2 bases and J by 8 bases, with 12 bases between the two germline ends. From germline, CDR1 is SNHLY and CDR2 FYNNEI. Sequencing used immunoSEQ multiplex PCR; TCRdb keeps in-frame clones, though not all of them. This table has over 150,000 clones, 75% to 90% appearing once. The data belong to a study of T cell responses to AZD1222 COVID-19 vaccine. Study overall: Second-dose schedules of about 4 or about 12 weeks were combined.

The sequence was collected from an adult in good health. J is TRBJ1-2 and V is TRBV2; D gene uncertain. The sample was peripheral blood, taken on day 0 of AZD1222 vaccination. The CDR3 loop reads CASSEREQRGYTF. The CDR3, as DNA: TGTGCCAGCAGTGAAAGGGAGCAGAGGGGCTACACCTTC. Based on the CDR3 plus reference TRBV2 and TRBJ1-2, the full variable domain is EPEVTQTPSHQVTQMGQEVILRCVPISNHLYFYWYRQILGQKVEFLVSFYNNEISEKSEIFDDQFSVERPDGSNFTLKIRSTKLEDSAMYFCASSEREQRGYTFGSGTRLTVV.